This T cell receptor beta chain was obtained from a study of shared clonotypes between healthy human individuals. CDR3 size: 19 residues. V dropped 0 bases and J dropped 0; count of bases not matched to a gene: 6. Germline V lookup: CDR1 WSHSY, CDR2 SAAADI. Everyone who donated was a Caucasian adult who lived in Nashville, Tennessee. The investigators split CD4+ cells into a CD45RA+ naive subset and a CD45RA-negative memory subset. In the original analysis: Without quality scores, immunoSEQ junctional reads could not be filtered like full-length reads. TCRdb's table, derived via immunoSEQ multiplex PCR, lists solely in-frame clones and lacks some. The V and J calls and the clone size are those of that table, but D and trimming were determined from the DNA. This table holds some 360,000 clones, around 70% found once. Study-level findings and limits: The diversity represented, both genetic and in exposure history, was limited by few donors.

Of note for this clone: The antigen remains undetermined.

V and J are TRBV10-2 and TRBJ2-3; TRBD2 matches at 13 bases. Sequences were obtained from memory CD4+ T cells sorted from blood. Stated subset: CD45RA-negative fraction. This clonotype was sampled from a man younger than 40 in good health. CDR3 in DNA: TGCGCCAGCAGTGAGTCGTCATCACTAGCGGGAGGGAGCACAGATACGCAGTATTTT. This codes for CASSESSSLAGGSTDTQYF.